Presented here are 18 T cell receptor beta chains from one specimen sequenced in a study of blood T cell repertoires in COVID-19. TCRdb keeps only in-frame clones here, not all; method: immunoSEQ multiplex PCR. The sample lists more than 55,000 clones; 75% to 90% were seen once. Sequences were obtained from peripheral blood. These receptors were collected from a woman aged 55-70 years with COVID-19, enrolled during active disease.

This clone was counted a single time. The chain joins TRBV7-2 to TRBJ2-5; 12 bases agree with TRBD2. V shed 5 bases and J 5 bases; nucleotides not matched to a gene: 6. CDR1 and CDR2 (germline): SGHTA, FQGNSA. The length of the CDR3 is 15 residues. Here the CDR3 reads CASSASGLAGETQYF. In nucleotides, the CDR3 is TGTGCCAGCAGCGCTTCGGGACTAGCGGGTGAGACCCAGTACTTC.

This clone was found a few times. This chain joins TRBV6-5 and TRBJ1-2; the D is unclear. Trimming shortened V by 8 bases and J by 8 bases, and 15 bases separated the two germline ends. CDR3 length: 12 residues. The germline V gene encodes CDR1 MNHEY and CDR2 SVGAGI. CDR3 region: CASRDSARGYTF. CDR3 DNA: TGTGCCAGCCGAGATTCCGCGCGGGGCTACACCTTC.

This chain uses TRBV10-2 with TRBJ2-3, with 7 bases matching TRBD1. V lost 6 bases, J lost 4 bases, and 13 bases stayed unmatched. The germline CDR1 and CDR2 sequences are WSHSY and SAAADI. This CDR3 region has 16 residues. CDR3 protein: CASSSAPQGFADTQYF. CDR3 DNA: TGCGCCAGCAGCTCGGCTCCACAGGGGTTCGCAGATACGCAGTATTTT.

The chain uses TRBV28 and TRBJ2-7; the D is unclear. Trimming removed 6 bases at V and 4 bases at J, with 10 bases between. Germline V CDR1 and CDR2: MDHEN, SYDVKM. This CDR3 region has 12 residues. This CDR3 reads CASSLTSYEQYF. CDR3 in DNA: TGTGCCAGCAGCCTGACTTCTTACGAGCAGTACTTC.

This clone was seen just once. The chain employs TRBV27 and TRBJ2-3, with 11 bases aligning to TRBD2. This CDR3 contains 15 residues. V was pared by 6 bases and J by 9 bases, with 11 bases of the junction left unmatched. CDR1 is MNHEY and CDR2 is SMNVEV in the germline V gene (reference sequence). CDR3 region: CASRDFGTSGPTQYF. Here the CDR3 DNA reads TGTGCCAGCAGGGACTTCGGGACTAGCGGACCGACGCAGTATTTT.

This rearrangement joins TRBV7-9 to TRBJ1-2; D remains unclear. Trimming pared 5 bases from V and 1 base from J, leaving 11 bases between. The CDR3 is made up of 14 amino acids. Germline V CDR1 and CDR2: SEHNR, FQNEAQ (reference sequence). In DNA form, the CDR3 reads TGTGCCAGCAGCCCGGACTCCCTTAACTATGGCTACACCTTC. Protein: CASSPDSLNYGYTF. Variable domain in full (rest from reference TRBV7-9 and TRBJ1-2): DTGVSQNPRHKITKRGQNVTFRCDPISEHNRLYWYRQTLGQGPEFLTYFQNEAQLEKSRLLSDRFSAERPKGSFSTLEIQRTEQGDSAMYLCASSPDSLNYGYTFGSGTRLTVV.

CDR3 sequence reads: CASSLAQYNEQFF. The DNA for the CDR3 is TGCGCCAGCAGCCTAGCACAGTACAATGAGCAGTTCTTC. The chain links TRBV5-1 to TRBJ2-1, with D maybe TRBD2 (5 bases). Germline V gene lookup returns CDR1 SGHRS and CDR2 YFSETQ. V was trimmed by 4 bases and J by 4 bases, leaving 9 bases between them. The CDR3 has 13 residues. The full variable domain, in which reference TRBV5-1 and TRBJ2-1 provide the parts outside the CDR3, is KAGVTQTPRYLIKTRGQQVTLSCSPISGHRSVSWYQQTPGQGLQFLFEYFSETQRNKGNFPGRFSGRQFSNSRSEMNVSTLELGDSALYLCASSLAQYNEQFFGPGTRLTVL.

V is TRBV24-1 and J is TRBJ1-6; D unresolved. There are 17 residues in the CDR3. With 1 base removed from V and 0 bases from J, the gap between germline ends came to 9 bases. Germline V gene lookup returns CDR1 KGHDR and CDR2 SFDVKD. CDR3 DNA sequence: TGTGCCACCAGTGATTTACGAGGGTTCTCCTATAATTCACCCCTCCACTTT. Translation: CATSDLRGFSYNSPLHF.

This clone was counted a few times. This rearrangement joins TRBV6-2 or TRBV6-3 to TRBJ2-1; TRBD2 might be the D (5 bases). CDR3 length: 16 amino acids. Trimming stripped 4 bases from V and 3 bases from J, with 16 bases between. The germline CDR1 and CDR2 sequences are MNHEY and SVGEGT. The CDR3 protein is CASSSARTAIYNEQFF. The CDR3 DNA is TGTGCCAGCAGTTCGGCTCGGACTGCAATCTACAATGAGCAGTTCTTC.

V usage is TRBV30 and J usage is TRBJ1-1, with D perhaps matching TRBD1 (6 bases). Trimming shortened V by 0 bases and J by 7 bases, and 12 bases separated the two germline ends. From germline, CDR1 is GTSNPN and CDR2 SVGIG (reference sequence). This CDR3 is built from 13 residues. The CDR3, as DNA: TGTGCCTGGAGTGTACTACAGGGTGGTGAAGCTTTCTTT. Protein sequence: CAWSVLQGGEAFF.

The chain links TRBV5-1 to TRBJ1-2; D is unclear. Germline lookup yields CDR1 SGHRS and CDR2 YFSETQ. This CDR3 comprises 13 residues. The V end was cut by 0 bases, the J end by 8 bases, with 11 bases between. The CDR3 here is CASSLAARSGYTF. The CDR3 DNA follows: TGCGCCAGCAGCTTGGCCGCGCGGTCAGGCTACACCTTC. Complete variable domain (other parts from reference TRBV5-1 and TRBJ1-2): KAGVTQTPRYLIKTRGQQVTLSCSPISGHRSVSWYQQTPGQGLQFLFEYFSETQRNKGNFPGRFSGRQFSNSRSEMNVSTLELGDSALYLCASSLAARSGYTFGSGTRLTVV.

This clone occurred once. The gene calls are TRBV13 and TRBJ2-7; 7 nucleotides agree with TRBD2. V was pared by 4 bases and J by 2 bases, with 11 bases of the junction left unmatched. Looked up from germline, CDR1 is PRHDT and CDR2 is FYEKMQ (reference sequence). This CDR3 spans 16 amino acids. In DNA, the CDR3 is TGTGCCAGCAGCTCATCCTGGGAGGGCCAGACCTACGAGCAGTACTTC. Translated: CASSSSWEGQTYEQYF. The full variable domain, its missing parts supplied by reference TRBV13 and TRBJ2-7, is AAGVIQSPRHLIKEKRETATLKCYPIPRHDTVYWYQQGPGQDPQFLISFYEKMQSDKGSIPDRFSAQQFSDYHSELNMSSLELGDSALYFCASSSSWEGQTYEQYFGPGTRLTVT.

V usage is TRBV19 and J usage is TRBJ1-2, with 7 bases that match TRBD1. This CDR3 comprises 14 residues. The J segment lost 3 bases and the V segment lost 3 bases, leaving 4 bases of the junction unmatched. CDR1 LNHDA and CDR2 SQIVND come from the germline V gene (reference sequence). The CDR3 protein is CASSMRTGYYGYTF. The CDR3 nucleotides read TGTGCCAGTAGTATGAGGACAGGCTACTATGGCTACACCTTC.

This chain uses TRBV7-2 with TRBJ2-3; D not resolved. Between the trimmed V and J ends, which lost 11 bases and 0 bases, there was a span of 18 bases. This CDR3 contains 15 residues. The germline gives CDR1 SGHTA, CDR2 FQGNSA. In DNA, the CDR3 is TGTGCCGTCGGGTCCTACCCCCATAGCACAGATACGCAGTATTTT. It specifies CAVGSYPHSTDTQYF. The full variable domain, its missing parts supplied by reference TRBV7-2 and TRBJ2-3, is GAGVSQSPSNKVTEKGKDVELRCDPISGHTALYWYRQSLGQGLEFLIYFQGNSAPDKSGLPSDRFSAERTGGSVSTLTIQRTQQEDSAVYLCAVGSYPHSTDTQYFGPGTRLTVL.

The sample holds one count of this clone. V is TRBV6-5 and J is TRBJ1-5; TRBD1 is a possible D gene (6 bases). V was cut by 6 bases and J by 0 bases, with 12 bases left in between. The CDR3 runs to 15 residues. Per the germline V gene, CDR1 is MNHEY and CDR2 is SVGAGI. CDR3 DNA: TGTGCCAGCAGCAGGGGCAGTCATAGCAATCAGCCCCAGCATTTT. It specifies CASSRGSHSNQPQHF.

J is TRBJ2-7 and V is TRBV3-1 (or the pseudogene TRBV3-2); 8 bases agree with TRBD1. The germline gives CDR1 LGHDT, CDR2 YNNKEL (reference sequence). The CDR3 totals 14 residues. V gave up 4 bases and J gave up 3 bases; unmatched junction bases: 5. CDR3 sequence (DNA): TGTGCCAGCAGCCCTGCAGGGGGCAGCTACGAGCAGTACTTC. Its protein is CASSPAGGSYEQYF.

This chain connects TRBV5-6 to TRBJ1-4; 7 bases line up with TRBD1. Per germline, CDR1 SGHDT and CDR2 YYEEEE. This CDR3 is built from 14 residues. V lost 2 bases to trimming and J lost 5 bases; unmatched junction nucleotides: 3. CDR3 residues: CASSFRGLNEKLFF. CDR3 sequence (DNA): TGTGCCAGCAGCTTTAGGGGGCTAAATGAAAAACTGTTTTTT.

The CDR3 region is CASRPSGQVSYNEQFF. In DNA, the CDR3 is TGTGCCAGCAGGCCCTCGGGACAGGTATCCTACAATGAGCAGTTCTTC. The chain is built from TRBV6-6 and TRBJ2-1; 8 bases map to TRBD1. From germline, CDR1 is MNHNY and CDR2 SVGAGI (reference sequence). Germline trimming cut 6 bases from V and 1 base from J; bases unmatched to any gene: 8. The CDR3 has 16 amino acids.